The rows below give T cell receptor beta chains drawn from one sample of a study of technical replicates of blood from four donors. Sequencing was performed with immunoSEQ multiplex PCR; in TCRdb, only in-frame clones are kept and a portion is missing. The profile shows some 49,000 clones, 80% to 95% of them singletons. Sequencing was done on a sample of PBMCs. The source of these receptors is a human donor in good health. Some clones in this sample may be carry-over from other donors' samples. CDR3s include the opening cysteine and the closing phenylalanine or tryptophan.

J	length	V	CDR3
TRBJ2-5	16	TRBV4-2	CASSRSLAGEGETQYF
TRBJ2-7	14	TRBV7-9	CASSPRGGTYEQYF
TRBJ2-1	11	TRBV6-5	CASSTSGRQFF
TRBJ2-7	13	TRBV5-1	CASSPFGSYEQYF
TRBJ2-1	15	TRBV19	CASWGLAGSYNEQFF
TRBJ2-5	14	TRBV19	CASTDRGGQETQYF
TRBJ1-1	14	TRBV5-1	CASSSQGSNTEAFF
TRBJ2-7	14	TRBV28	CASTETWAGDKQYF
TRBJ1-1	15	TRBV9	CASSSRTGTNTEAFF
TRBJ1-1	15	TRBV5-1	CASSSSGLVNTEAFF
TRBJ1-1	17	TRBV4-1	CASSQVGRSLKDTEAFF
TRBJ1-5	16	TRBV4-1	CASSQDFSLSFQPQHF
TRBJ2-2	16	TRBV7-2	CASSLQPGANTGELFF
TRBJ1-3	15	TRBV4-3	CASSQETGSGNTIYF
TRBJ1-4	18	TRBV5-1	CASSYSITRGGLNEKLFF
TRBJ2-1	17	TRBV5-1	CASSKLTSGGQADEQFF
TRBJ1-6	14	TRBV30	CAWSVNSRNSPLHF
TRBJ2-3	12	TRBV7-2	CASSLARDTQYF
TRBJ1-1	17	TRBV27	CASSLLPTGSGKTEAFF
TRBJ1-2	14	TRBV19	CASTPAGQGYGYTF
TRBJ2-3	14	TRBV11-3	CASSFDRGTDTQYF
TRBJ1-6	14	TRBV7-8	CASSLGAENSPLHF
TRBJ1-6	13	TRBV19	CASSIGRDSPLHF
TRBJ2-7	17	TRBV4-3	CASSQSRLAGGLYEQYF
TRBJ2-6	16	TRBV5-4	CASSALPSSGANVLTF